Included here is one T cell receptor beta chain sequence, with context. Its antigen is undetermined. The patients all showed relapse after autologous stem cell transplantation, while their brentuximab vedotin exposure varied. The source of the sample is a study of PD-1 blockade in classical Hodgkin lymphoma. General study results and limits: Newly diagnosed patients and complete responders had comparable diversity at baseline. Significantly greater TCR diversity emerged by C4D1 in CD4+ cells but not CD8+ cells. No one has yet defined what causes the repertoire differences, which may be disease activity or prior therapy. Those starting nivolumab under 1 year post-ASCT were excluded.

CDR1 SGHRS and CDR2 YFSETQ come from the germline V gene. V gave up 2 bases and J gave up 1 base, with 10 bases separating them. This CDR3 is built from 16 residues. Libraries were prepared by immunoSEQ multiplex PCR; TCRdb keeps only in-frame clonotypes and omits some of them. The table has about 43,000 clones, roughly 78% seen once. The chain combines TRBV5-1 with TRBJ1-6; possible D gene TRBD1, 5 bases. The source material was peripheral blood mononuclear cells (PBMCs), sampled before the second cycle of nivolumab. This TCR derives from a human donor with classical Hodgkin lymphoma. Written as DNA, the CDR3 is TGCGCCAGCAGCTTTGACGGGGGGTCCTATAATTCACCCCTCCACTTT. It codes for CASSFDGGSYNSPLHF.